Shown below are 4 T cell receptor beta chains from a single sample sequenced in a study of blood T cell repertoires in COVID-19. The table came from immunoSEQ multiplex PCR; TCRdb's copy has only in-frame clones and leaves some out. The sample gives a few hundred thousand clones, around 90% of which show up once; about 9.4% is in the top ten. Specimen: PBMCs or T cells enriched from blood (not recorded which). The receptor set was obtained from a man aged 18 to 30 with acute COVID-19.

The rearrangement joins TRBV27 to TRBJ1-5, with D maybe TRBD1 (6 bases). Trimming took off 8 bases at V and 4 bases at J, with 15 bases between the two ends. This CDR3 is 14 amino acids long. Germline CDR1 MNHEY, CDR2 SMNVEV (reference sequence). This chain's CDR3 is CASPGVPENQPQHF. CDR3 DNA sequence: TGTGCCAGCCCAGGGGTCCCCGAGAATCAGCCCCAGCATTTT.

The chain joins TRBV6-5 to TRBJ2-7; 12 bases map to TRBD2. Germline lookup yields CDR1 MNHEY and CDR2 SVGAGI. The CDR3 length is 15 residues. J was trimmed by 4 bases and V by 5 bases; bases with no gene match: 6. CDR3 region: CASSLETSGSYEQYF. CDR3 nucleotide sequence: TGTGCCAGCAGTCTGGAGACTAGCGGGAGTTACGAGCAGTACTTC.

The genes are TRBV24-1 and TRBJ2-1; 8 bases line up with TRBD2. Germline V lookup: CDR1 KGHDR, CDR2 SFDVKD. The J segment lost 5 bases and the V segment lost 3 bases, leaving 5 bases of the junction unmatched. This CDR3 has 15 amino acids. CDR3 bases: TGTGCCACCAGTGATAGCGGGAGTTTCGACAATGAGCAGTTCTTC. Its protein product is CATSDSGSFDNEQFF.

The gene calls are TRBV14 and TRBJ2-7; D is possibly TRBD1 (5 bases). Trimming pared 1 base from V and 9 bases from J, leaving 19 bases between. The CDR3 runs to 15 residues. The germline V gene has CDR1 SGHDN and CDR2 FVKESK. CDR3 sequence (DNA): TGTGCCAGCAGCCAAGGGCAGGGTCGTAGTGTCGTGCAGTACTTC. Protein: CASSQGQGRSVVQYF.